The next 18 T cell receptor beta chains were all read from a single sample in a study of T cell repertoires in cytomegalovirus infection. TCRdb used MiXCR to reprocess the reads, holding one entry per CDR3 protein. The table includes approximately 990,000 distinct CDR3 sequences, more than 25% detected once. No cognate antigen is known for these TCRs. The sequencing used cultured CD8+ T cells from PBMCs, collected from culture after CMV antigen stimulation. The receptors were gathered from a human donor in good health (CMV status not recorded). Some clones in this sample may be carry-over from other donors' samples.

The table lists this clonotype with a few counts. Here the CDR3 DNA reads TGTGCCAGCACCCCTACGGGCCGAATAGGGGGAGGAACCGGGGAGCTGTTTTTT. Translated: CASTPTGRIGGGTGELFF. The gene calls are TRBV7-9 and TRBJ2-2; the D gene could be TRBD1 or TRBD2 (6 bases each). Trimming stripped 7 bases from V and 5 bases from J, with 26 bases between. Germline loops: CDR1 SEHNR, CDR2 FQNEAQ (reference sequence). CDR3 size: 18 residues.

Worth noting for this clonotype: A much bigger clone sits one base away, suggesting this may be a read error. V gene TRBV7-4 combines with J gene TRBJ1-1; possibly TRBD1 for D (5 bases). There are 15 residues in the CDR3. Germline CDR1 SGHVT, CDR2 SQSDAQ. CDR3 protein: CASGLQGQGGDKAFF. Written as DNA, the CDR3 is TGTGCCAGCGGCTTACAAGGGCAGGGTGGAGATAAAGCTTTCTTT.

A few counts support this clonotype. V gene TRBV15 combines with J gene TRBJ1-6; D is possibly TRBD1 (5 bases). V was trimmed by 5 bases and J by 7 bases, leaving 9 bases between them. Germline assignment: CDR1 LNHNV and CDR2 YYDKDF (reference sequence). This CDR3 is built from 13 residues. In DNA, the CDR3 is TGTGCCACCAGCGTCTACAGGAATTCACCCCTCCACTTT. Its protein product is CATSVYRNSPLHF.

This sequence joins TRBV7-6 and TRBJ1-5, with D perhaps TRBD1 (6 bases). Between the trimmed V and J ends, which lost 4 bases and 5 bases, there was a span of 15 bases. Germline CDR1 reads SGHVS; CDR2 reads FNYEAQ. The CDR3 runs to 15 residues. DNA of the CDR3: TGTGCCAGCAGCTCGACCCGGACAGAGTATCAGCCCCAGCATTTT. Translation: CASSSTRTEYQPQHF.

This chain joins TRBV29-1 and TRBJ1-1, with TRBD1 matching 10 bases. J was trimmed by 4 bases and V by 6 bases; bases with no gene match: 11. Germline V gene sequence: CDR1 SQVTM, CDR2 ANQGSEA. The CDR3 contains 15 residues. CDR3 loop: CSVRQTGTGVTEAFF. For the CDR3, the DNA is TGCAGCGTCCGTCAAACCGGGACAGGGGTCACTGAAGCTTTCTTT.

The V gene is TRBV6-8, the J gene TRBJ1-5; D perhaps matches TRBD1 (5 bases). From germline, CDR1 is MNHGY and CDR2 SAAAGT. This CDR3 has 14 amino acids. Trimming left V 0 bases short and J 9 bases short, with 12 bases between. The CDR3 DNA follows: TGTGCCAGCAGTTACTCTTGGGGGGATTGGCCCCAGCATTTT. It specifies CASSYSWGDWPQHF.

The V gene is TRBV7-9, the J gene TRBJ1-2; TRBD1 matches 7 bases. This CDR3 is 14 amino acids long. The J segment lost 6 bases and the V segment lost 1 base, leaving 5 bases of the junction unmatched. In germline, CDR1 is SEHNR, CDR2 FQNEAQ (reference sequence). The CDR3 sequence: CASSLGGTDDGYTF. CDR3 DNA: TGTGCCAGCAGCTTAGGAGGGACAGACGATGGCTACACCTTC.

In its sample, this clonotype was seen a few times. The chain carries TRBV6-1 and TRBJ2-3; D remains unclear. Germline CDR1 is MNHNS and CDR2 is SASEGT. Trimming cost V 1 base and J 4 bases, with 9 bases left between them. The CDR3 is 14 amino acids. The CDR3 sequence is CASSEEKGPDTQYF. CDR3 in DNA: TGTGCCAGCAGTGAAGAAAAGGGTCCAGATACGCAGTATTTT.

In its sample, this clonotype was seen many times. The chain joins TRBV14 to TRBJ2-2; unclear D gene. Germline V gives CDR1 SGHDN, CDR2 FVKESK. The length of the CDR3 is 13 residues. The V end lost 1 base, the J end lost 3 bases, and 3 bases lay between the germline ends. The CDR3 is CASSQVYTGELFF. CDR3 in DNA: TGTGCCAGCAGCCAAGTTTACACCGGGGAGCTGTTTTTT.

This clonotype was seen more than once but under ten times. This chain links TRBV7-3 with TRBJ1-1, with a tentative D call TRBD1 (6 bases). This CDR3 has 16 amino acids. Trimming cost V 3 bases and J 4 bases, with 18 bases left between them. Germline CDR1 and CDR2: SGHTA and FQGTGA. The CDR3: CASSLVRAGASTEAFF. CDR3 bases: TGTGCCAGCAGCTTGGTTAGGGCAGGGGCATCCACTGAAGCTTTCTTT.

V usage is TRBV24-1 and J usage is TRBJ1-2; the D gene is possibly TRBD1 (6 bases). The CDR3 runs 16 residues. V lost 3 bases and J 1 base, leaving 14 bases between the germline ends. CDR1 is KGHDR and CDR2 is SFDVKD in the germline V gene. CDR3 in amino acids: CATSDTGTSFNYGYTF. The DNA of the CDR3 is TGTGCCACCAGTGATACAGGGACCTCTTTTAACTATGGCTACACCTTC.

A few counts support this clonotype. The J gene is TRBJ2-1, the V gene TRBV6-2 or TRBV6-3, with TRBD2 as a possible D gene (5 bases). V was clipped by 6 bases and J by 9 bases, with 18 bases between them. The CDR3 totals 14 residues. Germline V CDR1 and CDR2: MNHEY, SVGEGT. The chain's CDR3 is CASSLNYMGSEQFF. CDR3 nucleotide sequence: TGTGCCAGCAGCCTTAATTATATGGGGAGTGAGCAGTTCTTC.

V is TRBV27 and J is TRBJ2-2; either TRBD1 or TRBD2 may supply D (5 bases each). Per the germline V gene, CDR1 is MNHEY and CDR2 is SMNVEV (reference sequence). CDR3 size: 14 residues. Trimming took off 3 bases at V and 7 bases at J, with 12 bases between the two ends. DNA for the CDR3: TGTGCCAGCAGTTTCCTGTGGGGGAACGGGGAGCTGTTTTTT. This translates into CASSFLWGNGELFF.

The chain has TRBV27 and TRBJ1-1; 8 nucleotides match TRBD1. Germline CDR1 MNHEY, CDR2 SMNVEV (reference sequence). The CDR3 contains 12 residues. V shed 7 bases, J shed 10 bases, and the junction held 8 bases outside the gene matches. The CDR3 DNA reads TGTGCCAGCAATTCTTGGACAGGGAGAGCTTTCTTT. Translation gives CASNSWTGRAFF.

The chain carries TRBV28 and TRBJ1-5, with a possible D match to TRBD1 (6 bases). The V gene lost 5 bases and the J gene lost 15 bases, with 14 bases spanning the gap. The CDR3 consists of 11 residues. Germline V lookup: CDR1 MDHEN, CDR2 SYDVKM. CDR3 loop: CASSRGHDSHF. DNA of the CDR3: TGTGCCAGCAGTAGGGGACATGACTCGCATTTT.

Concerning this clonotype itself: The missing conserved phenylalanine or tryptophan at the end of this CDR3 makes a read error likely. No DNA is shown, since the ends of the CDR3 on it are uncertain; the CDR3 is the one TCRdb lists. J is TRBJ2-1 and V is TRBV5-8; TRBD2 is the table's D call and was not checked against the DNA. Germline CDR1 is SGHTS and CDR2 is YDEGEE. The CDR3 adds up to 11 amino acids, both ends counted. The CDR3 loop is CASSVGTTQSP.

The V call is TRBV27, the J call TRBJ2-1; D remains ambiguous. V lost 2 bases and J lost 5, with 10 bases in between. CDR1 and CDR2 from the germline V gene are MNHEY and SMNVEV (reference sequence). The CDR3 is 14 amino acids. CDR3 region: CASSLGRRDNEQFF. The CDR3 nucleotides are TGTGCCAGCAGTTTAGGCAGGCGAGACAATGAGCAGTTCTTC.

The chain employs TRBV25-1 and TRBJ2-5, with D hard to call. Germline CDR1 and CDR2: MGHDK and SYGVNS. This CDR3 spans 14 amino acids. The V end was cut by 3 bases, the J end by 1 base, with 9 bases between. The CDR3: CASSDVHSQETQYF. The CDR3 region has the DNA TGTGCCAGCAGTGATGTCCACTCCCAAGAGACCCAGTACTTC.